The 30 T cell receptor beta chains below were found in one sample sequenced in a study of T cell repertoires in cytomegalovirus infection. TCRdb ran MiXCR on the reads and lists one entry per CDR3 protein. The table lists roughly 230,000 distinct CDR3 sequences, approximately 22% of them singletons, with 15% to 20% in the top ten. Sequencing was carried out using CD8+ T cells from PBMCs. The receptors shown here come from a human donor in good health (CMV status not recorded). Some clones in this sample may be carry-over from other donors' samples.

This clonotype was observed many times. The CDR3 spells CASSLAEDTIYF. The DNA for the CDR3 is TGTGCCAGCAGCTTAGCCGAGGACACCATATATTTT. The chain combines TRBV11-2 with TRBJ1-3; D is undetermined. CDR1 and CDR2 (germline): SGHAT, FQNNGV. The CDR3 has 12 amino acids. Trimming took off 1 base at V and 8 bases at J, with 6 bases between the two ends.

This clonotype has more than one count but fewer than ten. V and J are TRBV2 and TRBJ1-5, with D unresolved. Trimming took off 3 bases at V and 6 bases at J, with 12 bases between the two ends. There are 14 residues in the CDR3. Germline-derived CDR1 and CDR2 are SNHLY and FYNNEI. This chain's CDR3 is CASSDTGKGQPQHF. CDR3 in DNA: TGTGCCAGCAGTGACACCGGGAAGGGTCAGCCCCAGCATTTT. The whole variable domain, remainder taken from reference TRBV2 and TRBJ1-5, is EPEVTQTPSHQVTQMGQEVILRCVPISNHLYFYWYRQILGQKVEFLVSFYNNEISEKSEIFDDQFSVERPDGSNFTLKIRSTKLEDSAMYFCASSDTGKGQPQHFGDGTRLSIL.

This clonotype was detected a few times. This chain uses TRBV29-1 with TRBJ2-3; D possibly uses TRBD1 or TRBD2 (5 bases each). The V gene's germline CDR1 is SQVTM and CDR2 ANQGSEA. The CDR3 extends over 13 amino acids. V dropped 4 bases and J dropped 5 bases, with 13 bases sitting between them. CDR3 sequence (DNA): TGCAGCGTTGGGCTAGCCAGGGAAGATACGCAGTATTTT. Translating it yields CSVGLAREDTQYF.

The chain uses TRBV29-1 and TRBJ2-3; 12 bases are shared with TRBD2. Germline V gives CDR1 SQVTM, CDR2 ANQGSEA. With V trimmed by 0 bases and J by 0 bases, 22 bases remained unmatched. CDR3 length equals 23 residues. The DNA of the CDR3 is TGCAGCGTTGAAGATCGCCTAGCTGGGCCTAGCGGGGGGGCTTACACAAGCACAGATACGCAGTATTTT. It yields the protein CSVEDRLAGPSGGAYTSTDTQYF.

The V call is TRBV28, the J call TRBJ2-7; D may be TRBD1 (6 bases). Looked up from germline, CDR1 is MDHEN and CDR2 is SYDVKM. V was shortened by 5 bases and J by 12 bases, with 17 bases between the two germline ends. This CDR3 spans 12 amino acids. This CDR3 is CASSLFRTDRYF. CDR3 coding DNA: TGTGCCAGCAGTCTATTCAGGACAGATCGGTACTTC.

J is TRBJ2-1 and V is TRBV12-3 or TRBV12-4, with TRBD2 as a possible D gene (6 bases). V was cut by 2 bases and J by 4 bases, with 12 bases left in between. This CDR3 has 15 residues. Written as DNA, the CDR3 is TGTGCCAGCAGTTTAAGGGACTCCAATTACAATGAGCAGTTCTTC. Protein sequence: CASSLRDSNYNEQFF.

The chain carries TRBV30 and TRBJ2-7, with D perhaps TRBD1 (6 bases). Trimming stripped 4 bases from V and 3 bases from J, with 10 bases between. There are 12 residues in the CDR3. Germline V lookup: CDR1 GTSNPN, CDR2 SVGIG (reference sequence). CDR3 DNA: TGTGCCTGGACCAGGGGATTCTACGAGCAGTACTTC. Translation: CAWTRGFYEQYF.

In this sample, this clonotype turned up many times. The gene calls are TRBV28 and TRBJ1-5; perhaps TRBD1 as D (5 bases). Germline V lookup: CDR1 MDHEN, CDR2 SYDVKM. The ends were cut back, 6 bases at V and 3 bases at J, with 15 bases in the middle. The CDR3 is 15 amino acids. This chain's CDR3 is CASSLTGANNQPQHF. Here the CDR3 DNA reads TGTGCCAGCAGCCTTACCGGGGCAAACAATCAGCCCCAGCATTTT.

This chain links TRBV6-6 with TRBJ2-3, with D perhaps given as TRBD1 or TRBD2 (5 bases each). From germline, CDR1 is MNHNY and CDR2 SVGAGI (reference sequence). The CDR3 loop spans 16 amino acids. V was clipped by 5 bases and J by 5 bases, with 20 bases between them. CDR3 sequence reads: CASSPWDPEVGDTQYF. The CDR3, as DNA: TGTGCCAGCAGTCCATGGGACCCCGAGGTTGGAGATACGCAGTATTTT.

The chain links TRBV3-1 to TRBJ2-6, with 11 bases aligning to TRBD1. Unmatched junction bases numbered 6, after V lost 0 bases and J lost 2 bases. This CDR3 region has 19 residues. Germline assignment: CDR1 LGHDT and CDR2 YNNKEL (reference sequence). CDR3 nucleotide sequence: TGTGCCAGCAGCCAAGAATGGGGACAGGGGGTCACTGGGGCCAACGTCCTGACTTTC. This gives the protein CASSQEWGQGVTGANVLTF.

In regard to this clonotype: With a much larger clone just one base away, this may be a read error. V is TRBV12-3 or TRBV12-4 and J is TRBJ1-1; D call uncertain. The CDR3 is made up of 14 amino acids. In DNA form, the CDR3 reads TGTGCCAGCAGTTTCGTCAGCTTGAACAATGAAGCTTTCTTT. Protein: CASSFVSLNNEAFF.

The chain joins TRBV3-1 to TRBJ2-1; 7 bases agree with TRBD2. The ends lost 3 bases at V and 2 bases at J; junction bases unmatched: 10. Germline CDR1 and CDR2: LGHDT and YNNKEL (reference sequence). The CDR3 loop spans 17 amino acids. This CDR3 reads CASSQALGRGTYNEQFF. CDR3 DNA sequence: TGTGCCAGCAGCCAGGCGCTTGGGCGGGGGACCTACAATGAGCAGTTCTTC.

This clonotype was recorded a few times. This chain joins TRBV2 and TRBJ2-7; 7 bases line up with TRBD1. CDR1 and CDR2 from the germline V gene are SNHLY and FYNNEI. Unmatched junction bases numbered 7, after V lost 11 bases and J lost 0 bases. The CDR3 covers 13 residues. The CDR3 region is CAGQWDSSYEQYF. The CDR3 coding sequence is TGTGCCGGACAATGGGACAGCTCCTACGAGCAGTACTTC.

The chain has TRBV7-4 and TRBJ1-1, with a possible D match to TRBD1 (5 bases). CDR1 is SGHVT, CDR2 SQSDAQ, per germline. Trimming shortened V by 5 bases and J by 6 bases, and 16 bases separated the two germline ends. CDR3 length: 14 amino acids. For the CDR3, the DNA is TGTGCCAGCAGCCCAGATCTGGGACGCGCTGAAGCTTTCTTT. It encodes CASSPDLGRAEAFF.

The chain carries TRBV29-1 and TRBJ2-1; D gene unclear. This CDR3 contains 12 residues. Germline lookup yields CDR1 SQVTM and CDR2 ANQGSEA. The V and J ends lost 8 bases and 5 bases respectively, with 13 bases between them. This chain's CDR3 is CSLDTSHNEQFF. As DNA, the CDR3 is TGCAGCTTAGACACCAGCCACAATGAGCAGTTCTTC.

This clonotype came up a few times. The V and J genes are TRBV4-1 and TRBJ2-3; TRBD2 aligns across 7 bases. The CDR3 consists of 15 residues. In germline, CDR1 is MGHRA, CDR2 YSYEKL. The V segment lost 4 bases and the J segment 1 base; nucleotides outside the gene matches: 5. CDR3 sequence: CASSPWAGGTDTQYF. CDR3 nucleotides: TGCGCCAGCAGCCCATGGGCGGGGGGCACAGATACGCAGTATTTT.

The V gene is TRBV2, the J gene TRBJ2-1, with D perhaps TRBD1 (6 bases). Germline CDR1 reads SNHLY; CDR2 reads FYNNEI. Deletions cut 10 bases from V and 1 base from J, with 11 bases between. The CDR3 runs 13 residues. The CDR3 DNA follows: TGTGCCAAGGGACAACTTTCCTACAATGAGCAGTTCTTC. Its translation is CAKGQLSYNEQFF.

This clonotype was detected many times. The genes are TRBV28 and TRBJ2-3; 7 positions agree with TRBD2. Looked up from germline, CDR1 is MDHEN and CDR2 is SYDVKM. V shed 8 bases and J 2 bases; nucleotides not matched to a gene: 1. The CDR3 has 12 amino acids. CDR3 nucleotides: TGTGCCAGCCGGGAGGCCACAGATACGCAGTATTTT. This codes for CASREATDTQYF.

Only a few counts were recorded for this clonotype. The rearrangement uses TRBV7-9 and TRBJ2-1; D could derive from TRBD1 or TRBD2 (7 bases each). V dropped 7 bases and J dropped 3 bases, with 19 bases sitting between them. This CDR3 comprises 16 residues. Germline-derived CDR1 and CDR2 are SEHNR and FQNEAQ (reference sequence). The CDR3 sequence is CASTSTGEGSYNEQFF. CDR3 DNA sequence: TGTGCCAGCACATCAACAGGGGAGGGTAGCTACAATGAGCAGTTCTTC.

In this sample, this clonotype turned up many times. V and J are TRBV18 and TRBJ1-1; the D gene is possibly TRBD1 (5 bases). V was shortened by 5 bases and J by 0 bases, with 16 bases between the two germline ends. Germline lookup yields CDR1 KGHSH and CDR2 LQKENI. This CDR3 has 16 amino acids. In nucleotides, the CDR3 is TGTGCCAGCTCATCATCCCCAAGGGGCGTGAACACTGAAGCTTTCTTT. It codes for CASSSSPRGVNTEAFF.

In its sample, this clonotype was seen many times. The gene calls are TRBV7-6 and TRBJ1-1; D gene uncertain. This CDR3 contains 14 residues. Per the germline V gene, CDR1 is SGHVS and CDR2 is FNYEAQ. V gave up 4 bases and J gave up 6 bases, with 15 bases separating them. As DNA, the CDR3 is TGTGCCAGCAGCTCTGTTGGACCTAGCGCTGAAGCTTTCTTT. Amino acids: CASSSVGPSAEAFF.

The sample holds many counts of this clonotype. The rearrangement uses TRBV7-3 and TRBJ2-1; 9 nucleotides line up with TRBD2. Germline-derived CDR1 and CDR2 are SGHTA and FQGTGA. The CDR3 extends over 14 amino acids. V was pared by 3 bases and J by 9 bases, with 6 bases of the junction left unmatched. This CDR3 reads CASSLGSSGGEQFF. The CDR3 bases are TGTGCCAGCAGCTTGGGGAGTAGCGGGGGTGAGCAGTTCTTC.

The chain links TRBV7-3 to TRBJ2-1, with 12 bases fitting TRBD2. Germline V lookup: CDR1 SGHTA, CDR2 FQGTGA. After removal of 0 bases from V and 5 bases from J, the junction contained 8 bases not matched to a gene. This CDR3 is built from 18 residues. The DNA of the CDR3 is TGTGCCAGCAGCTTAACCGGAGGACTAGCGGGGACGCACAATGAGCAGTTCTTC. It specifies CASSLTGGLAGTHNEQFF.

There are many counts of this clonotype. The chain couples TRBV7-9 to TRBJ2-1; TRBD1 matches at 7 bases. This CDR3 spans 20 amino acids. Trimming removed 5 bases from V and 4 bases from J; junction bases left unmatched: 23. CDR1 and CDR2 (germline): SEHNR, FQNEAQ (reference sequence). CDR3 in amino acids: CASSTNNRGIELRPYNEQFF. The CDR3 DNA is TGTGCCAGCAGCACGAATAACAGGGGAATTGAGTTGAGGCCTTACAATGAGCAGTTCTTC.

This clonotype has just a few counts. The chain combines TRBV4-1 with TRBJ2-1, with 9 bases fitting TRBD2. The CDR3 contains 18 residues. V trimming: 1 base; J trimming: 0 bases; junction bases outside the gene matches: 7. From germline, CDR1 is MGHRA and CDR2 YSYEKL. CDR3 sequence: CASSQAAGGTLSYNEQFF. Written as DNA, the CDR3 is TGCGCCAGCAGCCAAGCAGCGGGGGGCACTCTCTCCTACAATGAGCAGTTCTTC.

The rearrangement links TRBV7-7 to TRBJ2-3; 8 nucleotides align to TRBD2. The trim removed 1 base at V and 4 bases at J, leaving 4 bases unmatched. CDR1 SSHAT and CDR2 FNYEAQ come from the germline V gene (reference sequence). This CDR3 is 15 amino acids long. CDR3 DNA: TGTGCCAGCAGCTTAGTCGGGGGGGCCGCAGATACGCAGTATTTT. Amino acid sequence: CASSLVGGAADTQYF. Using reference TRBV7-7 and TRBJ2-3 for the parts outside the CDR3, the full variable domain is GAGVSQSPRYKVTKRGQDVTLRCDPISSHATLYWYQQALGQGPEFLTYFNYEAQPDKSGLPSDRFSAERPEGSISTLTIQRTEQRDSAMYRCASSLVGGAADTQYFGPGTRLTVL.

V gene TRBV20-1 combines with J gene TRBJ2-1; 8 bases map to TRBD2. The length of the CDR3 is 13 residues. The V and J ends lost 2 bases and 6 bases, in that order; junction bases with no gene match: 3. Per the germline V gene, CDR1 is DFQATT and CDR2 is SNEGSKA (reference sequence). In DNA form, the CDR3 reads TGCAGTGCTAGAAGGCTAGCGGGCAATGAGCAGTTCTTC. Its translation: CSARRLAGNEQFF.

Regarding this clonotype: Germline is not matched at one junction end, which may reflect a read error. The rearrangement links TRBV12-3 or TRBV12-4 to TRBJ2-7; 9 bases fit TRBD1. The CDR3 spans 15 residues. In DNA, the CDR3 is TGTCCCAGCAGCTCCTTCGGGACAGGGTCCTACGAGCAGTACTTC. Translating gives CPSSSFGTGSYEQYF.

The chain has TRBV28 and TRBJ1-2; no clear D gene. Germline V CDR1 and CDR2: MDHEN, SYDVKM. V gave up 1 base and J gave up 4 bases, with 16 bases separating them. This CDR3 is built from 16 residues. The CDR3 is CASSLSSQVWGYGYTF. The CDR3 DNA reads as TGTGCCAGCAGTTTATCGTCCCAGGTGTGGGGCTATGGCTACACCTTC.

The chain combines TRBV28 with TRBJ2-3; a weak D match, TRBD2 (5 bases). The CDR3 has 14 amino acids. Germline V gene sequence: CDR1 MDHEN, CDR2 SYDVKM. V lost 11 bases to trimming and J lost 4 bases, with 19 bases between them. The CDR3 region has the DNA TGTGCCTGCGCCGCGGGCCCCGGAGCAGATACGCAGTATTTT. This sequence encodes CACAAGPGADTQYF. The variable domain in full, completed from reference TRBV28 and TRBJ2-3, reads DVKVTQSSRYLVKRTGEKVFLECVQDMDHENMFWYRQDPGLGLRLIYFSYDVKMKEKGDIPEGYSVSREKKERFSLILESASTNQTSMYLCACAAGPGADTQYFGPGTRLTVL.